A selection of T cell receptor beta chains follows, all from one sample in a study of T cell responses to AZD1222 COVID-19 vaccine. The protocol was immunoSEQ multiplex PCR, while the TCRdb copy is restricted to in-frame clones and leaves out a portion. The sample includes about 160,000 clones, approximately 90% of them seen just once. The sample was peripheral blood, taken 28 days after the second AZD1222 dose. Receptors were obtained from an adult who received the AZD1222 COVID-19 vaccine. CDR3s include the opening cysteine and the closing phenylalanine or tryptophan. The D gene is left open where the match is weak. A clone size is listed for some rows: how often the clone was seen (once, few, many), or a class if it is expanded.

v_gene	j_gene	abundance	d_gene	CDR3aa	CDR3nt
TRBV7-6	TRBJ1-3	.	.	CASSLISRGQFSGNTIYF	TGTGCCAGCAGCTTAATCAGCCGGGGGCAGTTCTCTGGAAACACCATATATTTT
TRBV6-1	TRBJ2-1	.	.	CASSEVMTSRQFF	TGTGCCAGCAGTGAAGTTATGACTAGTCGGCAGTTCTTC
TRBV6-2/TRBV6-3	TRBJ1-1	once	.	CASSYAGSDTEAFF	TGTGCCAGCAGTTACGCAGGGAGTGACACTGAAGCTTTCTTT
TRBV6-6	TRBJ2-1	once	.	CASRRLEREQFF	TGTGCCAGCAGGAGACTAGAGAGGGAGCAGTTCTTC
TRBV6-1	TRBJ2-1	.	.	CASSDGQSSYNEQFF	TGTGCCAGCAGTGACGGACAGAGCTCCTACAATGAGCAGTTCTTC
TRBV18	TRBJ1-3	.	.	CASSLQTGGSGNTIYF	TGTGCCAGCTCACTTCAGACGGGGGGCTCTGGAAACACCATATATTTT
TRBV6-4	TRBJ1-3	.	TRBD1	CASRRTGGEVNTIYF	TGTGCCAGCAGGCGGACAGGGGGCGAGGTGAACACCATATATTTT
TRBV4-2	TRBJ1-2	once	.	CASSQEQGVEQGYTF	TGTGCCAGCAGCCAAGAGCAGGGAGTTGAGCAGGGCTACACCTTC
TRBV7-9	TRBJ1-1	once	.	CASSPFEGNTEAFF	TGTGCCAGCAGCCCCTTCGAAGGGAACACTGAAGCTTTCTTT
TRBV4-2	TRBJ2-1	once	.	CASSQERDGYNEQFF	TGTGCCAGCAGCCAAGAAAGGGACGGCTACAATGAGCAGTTCTTC
TRBV5-1	TRBJ2-7	.	.	CASSLEGGYYEQYF	TGCGCCAGCAGCTTGGAGGGGGGATACTACGAGCAGTACTTC
TRBV4-1	TRBJ1-5	once	.	CASSQGVYSNQPQHF	TGCGCCAGCAGCCAAGGAGTCTATAGCAATCAGCCCCAGCATTTT
TRBV2	TRBJ2-7	.	.	CASSQGKQSYEQYF	TGTGCCAGCAGCCAAGGAAAACAGTCCTACGAGCAGTACTTC
TRBV18	TRBJ2-1	once	.	CASSPPVRRAIYNEQFF	TGTGCCAGCTCACCACCGGTTCGCAGGGCTATCTACAATGAGCAGTTCTTC
TRBV7-6	TRBJ2-7	.	TRBD2	CASSFTPHGASGEVGEQYF	TGTGCCAGCAGCTTTACGCCCCATGGGGCTAGCGGGGAGGTGGGGGAGCAGTACTTC
TRBV14	TRBJ1-1	.	.	CASSQFEMNTEAFF	TGTGCCAGCAGCCAATTCGAGATGAACACTGAAGCTTTCTTT
TRBV30	TRBJ1-2	.	.	CAWSLRYDYGYTF	TGTGCCTGGAGCCTAAGGTACGACTATGGCTACACCTTC
TRBV12-5	TRBJ1-1	.	TRBD1	CASGFLTGTDHTEAFF	TGTGCTAGTGGTTTCCTAACCGGGACAGACCACACTGAAGCTTTCTTT
TRBV6-5	TRBJ2-7	.	.	CASMGNSYEQYF	TGTGCCAGCATGGGGAACTCCTACGAGCAGTACTTC
TRBV6-5	TRBJ1-4	.	.	CASSYRKGRDEKLFF	TGTGCCAGCAGTTACCGTAAGGGCCGGGACGAAAAACTGTTTTTT
TRBV30	TRBJ1-6	.	.	CAWSLNILYNSPLHF	TGTGCCTGGAGTTTGAACATACTCTATAATTCACCCCTCCACTTT
TRBV5-1	TRBJ1-2	few	.	CASSLAFRGRQYGYTF	.
TRBV12-3/TRBV12-4	TRBJ2-7	.	TRBD1	CASSSGQHYEQYF	TGTGCCAGCAGTTCGGGACAGCACTACGAGCAGTACTTC
TRBV11-3	TRBJ2-2	.	.	CASSLTGVSNTGELFF	TGTGCCAGCAGCTTAACCGGGGTATCGAACACCGGGGAGCTGTTTTTT
TRBV5-1	TRBJ2-1	.	.	CASSSIRGSSYNEQFF	TGCGCCAGCAGCTCGATAAGGGGGAGCTCCTACAATGAGCAGTTCTTC
TRBV6-2/TRBV6-3	TRBJ2-7	once	.	CASSTPLVGEQYF	TGTGCCAGCAGTACCCCCCTTGTGGGCGAGCAGTACTTC
TRBV19	TRBJ1-6	.	.	CASSMTGYTYNSPLHF	TGTGCCAGTAGTATGACGGGATACACTTATAATTCACCCCTCCACTTT
TRBV5-1	TRBJ2-2	.	TRBD1	CASSLVGQGNTGELFF	TGCGCCAGCAGCTTGGTCGGACAGGGGAACACCGGGGAGCTGTTTTTT
TRBV5-4	TRBJ2-2	.	.	CASSLTGGRTGELFF	TGTGCCAGCAGCTTAACCGGGGGACGGACCGGGGAGCTGTTTTTT
TRBV11-2	TRBJ2-1	.	.	CASSLGPLREQFF	TGTGCCAGCAGCTTGGGGCCTCTGCGGGAGCAGTTCTTC
TRBV3-1/TRBV3-2	TRBJ1-2	.	.	CAISQGSYGYTF	TGTGCCATCTCACAGGGTTCCTATGGCTACACCTTC
TRBV28	TRBJ2-5	.	.	CASQGPLGETQYF	TGTGCCAGCCAGGGACCTCTGGGAGAGACCCAGTACTTC
TRBV7-2	TRBJ2-7	.	.	CASSFRLLQTYEQYF	TGTGCCAGCAGCTTCCGCTTATTGCAAACCTACGAGCAGTACTTC
TRBV25-1	TRBJ1-4	.	.	CASRPGTYLGEKLFF	TGTGCCAGCAGGCCCGGGACTTATCTAGGCGAAAAACTGTTTTTT
TRBV19	TRBJ1-1	.	.	CASSSMTDLNTEAFF	TGTGCCAGTAGCAGCATGACGGACTTGAACACTGAAGCTTTCTTT
TRBV11-2	TRBJ1-2	.	.	CASSLDRVEYGYTF	TGTGCCAGCAGCTTAGACAGAGTAGAGTATGGCTACACCTTC
TRBV29-1	TRBJ2-7	.	.	CSVAVGRPGSYEQYF	TGCAGCGTTGCAGTTGGTCGTCCTGGCTCCTACGAGCAGTACTTC
TRBV18	TRBJ1-5	.	.	CASSPPSGALGNQPQHF	TGTGCCAGCTCACCACCGTCAGGGGCGCTGGGGAATCAGCCCCAGCATTTT
TRBV5-1	TRBJ2-1	.	.	CASSLSSLGNEQFF	TGCGCCAGCAGCTTGTCTAGCTTGGGCAATGAGCAGTTCTTC
TRBV5-8	TRBJ1-2	.	.	CASSLRSFYGYTF	TGTGCCAGCAGCTTGCGCAGTTTCTATGGCTACACCTTC
TRBV2	TRBJ1-1	few	.	CASSERRQYTEAFF	TGTGCCAGCAGTGAAAGGCGGCAGTACACTGAAGCTTTCTTT
TRBV14	TRBJ1-2	.	TRBD1	CASSQDFGQEYYGYTF	TGTGCCAGCAGCCAAGATTTTGGACAGGAGTACTATGGCTACACCTTC
TRBV7-3	TRBJ2-3	once	TRBD1	CASSMVRDRSTDTQYF	TGTGCCAGCAGCATGGTCCGGGACAGGAGCACAGATACGCAGTATTTT
TRBV11-2	TRBJ1-1	.	.	CASSAIAEAFF	TGTGCCAGCAGCGCGATCGCTGAAGCTTTCTTT
TRBV13	TRBJ2-1	.	.	CASSLGGSDEQFF	TGTGCCAGCAGCTTAGGAGGATCTGATGAGCAGTTCTTC
TRBV5-5	TRBJ2-1	once	.	CASSRRVEGAYNEQFF	TGTGCCAGCAGCCGTCGAGTGGAGGGGGCATACAATGAGCAGTTCTTC